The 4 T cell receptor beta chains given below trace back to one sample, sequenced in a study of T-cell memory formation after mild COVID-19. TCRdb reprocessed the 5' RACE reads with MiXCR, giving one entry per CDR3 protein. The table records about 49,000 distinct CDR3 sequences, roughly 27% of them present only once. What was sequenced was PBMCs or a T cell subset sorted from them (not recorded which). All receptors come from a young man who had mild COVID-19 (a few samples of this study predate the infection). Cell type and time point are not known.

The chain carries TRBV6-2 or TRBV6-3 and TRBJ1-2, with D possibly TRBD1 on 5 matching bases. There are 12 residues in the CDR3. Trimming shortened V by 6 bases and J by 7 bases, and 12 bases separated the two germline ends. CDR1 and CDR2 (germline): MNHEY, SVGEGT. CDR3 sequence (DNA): TGTGCCAGCAGGCTGGGGCGCGGTGGCTACACCTTC. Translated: CASRLGRGGYTF.

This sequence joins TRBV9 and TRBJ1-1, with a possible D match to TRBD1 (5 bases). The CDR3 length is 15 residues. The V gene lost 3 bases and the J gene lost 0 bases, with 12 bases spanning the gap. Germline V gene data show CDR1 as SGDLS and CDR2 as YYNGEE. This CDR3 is CASSGGDAMNTEAFF. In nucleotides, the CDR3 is TGTGCCAGCAGCGGGGGGGACGCTATGAACACTGAAGCTTTCTTT.

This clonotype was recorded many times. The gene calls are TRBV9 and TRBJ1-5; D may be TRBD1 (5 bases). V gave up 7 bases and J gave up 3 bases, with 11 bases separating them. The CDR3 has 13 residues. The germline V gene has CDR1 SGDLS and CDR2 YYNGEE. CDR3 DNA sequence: TGTGCCAGCGGGAAGGGGCTCAATCAGCCCCAGCATTTT. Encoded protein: CASGKGLNQPQHF.

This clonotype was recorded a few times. DNA of the CDR3: TGTGCCAGCAGTGAAGCGGGGGGGCAAGAGACCCAGTACTTC. Translating it yields CASSEAGGQETQYF. V and J are TRBV6-1 and TRBJ2-5, with TRBD2 matching 7 bases. Unmatched junction bases numbered 0, after V lost 0 bases and J lost 2 bases. Germline V gene sequence: CDR1 MNHNS, CDR2 SASEGT. The CDR3 is 14 amino acids.